These 14 T cell receptor beta chains came from one sample sequenced in a study of molecular identifiers for immune sequencing clone quantification. TCRdb independently ran MiXCR on the PCR reads; one entry per CDR3 protein. Among tens of thousands of distinct CDR3 sequences listed, approximately 25% were seen once. Specimen: naive CD8+ T cells from blood, with Jurkat cell RNA spiked in. Subset specified: FACS-sorted CD8+CD4-CCR7+CD45RA+ naive T cells. The source is a human donor in good health. Some libraries in this study had Jurkat cell RNA spiked in.

In its sample, this clonotype was seen a few times. The V and J genes are TRBV12-3 or TRBV12-4 and TRBJ2-1; no clear D. Trimming took off 5 bases at V and 2 bases at J, with 7 bases between the two ends. This CDR3 contains 13 residues. The DNA for the CDR3 is TGTGCCAGCAGTCACCTTCCCTACAATGAGCAGTTCTTC. Its translation: CASSHLPYNEQFF.

This clonotype was counted many times. DNA for the CDR3: TGTGCCAGCAGCTCCAGCGGGAGCGCAGATACGCAGTATTTT. It codes for CASSSSGSADTQYF. This chain links TRBV9 with TRBJ2-3, with 8 bases identical to TRBD2. The V segment lost 4 bases and the J segment 4 bases; nucleotides outside the gene matches: 5. CDR1 is SGDLS and CDR2 is YYNGEE in the germline V gene. The CDR3 runs 14 residues.

This clonotype was recorded at least ten times. V gene TRBV19 combines with J gene TRBJ2-7; the D gene is possibly TRBD1 (5 bases). The CDR3 extends over 15 amino acids. Between the trimmed V and J ends, which lost 3 bases and 1 base, there was a span of 13 bases. Germline V gene sequence: CDR1 LNHDA, CDR2 SQIVND (reference sequence). The CDR3: CASSISQGRSYEQYF. The CDR3 DNA is TGTGCCAGTAGTATTTCGCAGGGTAGATCCTACGAGCAGTACTTC.

This clonotype was detected many times. The chain is built from TRBV4-1 and TRBJ2-7; TRBD2 agrees at 7 bases. Germline values: CDR1 MGHRA, CDR2 YSYEKL. The length of the CDR3 is 16 residues. Trimming took 0 bases from V and 0 from J; bases not matched to a gene: 5. CDR3 sequence (DNA): TGCGCCAGCAGCCAAGATCGGCGGGGGTCCTCCTACGAGCAGTACTTC. Translated, it gives CASSQDRRGSSYEQYF.

This clonotype was detected ten times or more. This chain uses TRBV6-1 with TRBJ1-5; no definite D call. V was pared by 2 bases and J by 3 bases, with 11 bases between. This CDR3 has 15 amino acids. Germline CDR1 is MNHNS and CDR2 is SASEGT. CDR3 sequence reads: CASSELRSVNQPQHF. The CDR3 nucleotides read TGTGCCAGCAGTGAACTTCGAAGTGTCAATCAGCCCCAGCATTTT.

This clonotype was observed many times. Here the CDR3 reads CASSPPGKRTDTQYF. CDR3 in DNA: TGTGCCAGCTCACCACCGGGAAAGAGGACAGATACGCAGTATTTT. The gene calls are TRBV18 and TRBJ2-3; no definite D call. This CDR3 spans 15 amino acids. V lost 0 bases and J lost 3, with 10 bases in between. CDR1 KGHSH and CDR2 LQKENI come from the germline V gene.

Worth noting for this clonotype: A much larger clone lies one base from this, so it may be a read error. The rearrangement joins TRBV28 to TRBJ1-5; D ambiguous. The CDR3 is made up of 12 amino acids. Germline V gene data show CDR1 as MDHEN and CDR2 as SYDVKM. Deletions cut 11 bases from V and 0 bases from J, with 8 bases between. Here the CDR3 reads CARRGSNQPQHF. The CDR3 nucleotides are TGTGCCCGCCGGGGTAGCAATCAGCCCCAGCATTTT.

This clonotype was counted many times. The chain is built from TRBV7-9 and TRBJ2-3, with D possibly matching TRBD1 (6 bases). V was shortened by 5 bases and J by 4 bases, with 13 bases between the two germline ends. CDR1 and CDR2 from the germline V gene are SEHNR and FQNEAQ (reference sequence). CDR3 length: 14 amino acids. The CDR3 sequence: CASSEKQGPDTQYF. DNA for the CDR3: TGTGCCAGCAGCGAAAAACAGGGCCCAGATACGCAGTATTTT.

A remark on this clonotype: A much larger clone lies a single base off, so this may be a read error. The CDR3 does not close with the conserved phenylalanine or tryptophan, likely indicating a read error. The V gene is TRBV4-1, the J gene TRBJ1-5; D gene uncertain. Trimming pared 0 bases from V and 4 bases from J, leaving 10 bases between. The CDR3 has 15 residues. Germline CDR1 is MGHRA and CDR2 is YSYEKL. This CDR3 reads CASSQERTQNQPQHL. The DNA for the CDR3 is TGCGCCAGCAGCCAAGAGAGGACCCAAAATCAGCCCCAGCATCTT.

This clonotype occurred many times. The V call is TRBV19, the J call TRBJ2-1, with D uncertain. Trimming stripped 9 bases from V and 9 bases from J, with 12 bases between. Germline V CDR1 and CDR2: LNHDA, SQIVND (reference sequence). There are 11 residues in the CDR3. The CDR3 loop reads CASTRYGEQFF. CDR3 DNA: TGTGCCAGCACCAGGTACGGTGAGCAGTTCTTC.

This clonotype has a count of ten or more. The chain combines TRBV28 with TRBJ1-1; a possible D gene is TRBD1 (6 bases). Trimming took off 5 bases at V and 5 bases at J, with 18 bases between the two ends. The germline V gene encodes CDR1 MDHEN and CDR2 SYDVKM. The CDR3 covers 15 residues. CDR3 in DNA: TGTGCCAGCAGTCTAAGGCAGGGGCTGAGGACTGAAGCTTTCTTT. Translated: CASSLRQGLRTEAFF. The whole variable domain, remainder taken from reference TRBV28 and TRBJ1-1, is DVKVTQSSRYLVKRTGEKVFLECVQDMDHENMFWYRQDPGLGLRLIYFSYDVKMKEKGDIPEGYSVSREKKERFSLILESASTNQTSMYLCASSLRQGLRTEAFFGQGTRLTVV.

Note on this clonotype: Germline and junction disagree at one end, which may indicate a read error. CDR3 sequence: CASSVETGGADMQYF. CDR3 nucleotides: TGTGCCAGCAGCGTAGAGACAGGGGGGGCAGATATGCAGTATTTT. The V call is TRBV9, the J call TRBJ2-3, with 9 bases identical to TRBD1. Germline V gives CDR1 SGDLS, CDR2 YYNGEE. The CDR3 runs 15 residues.

This clonotype was seen many times. This sequence joins TRBV4-3 and TRBJ2-7; 8 nucleotides match TRBD2. Germline V gene sequence: CDR1 LGHNA, CDR2 YSLEER. The CDR3 length is 18 residues. With 0 bases clipped from V and 3 bases from J, the junction kept 13 bases outside the gene matches. The DNA for the CDR3 is TGCGCCAGCAGCCAAGAGGCGCGTCCCCCGGGACTAGACTACGAGCAGTACTTC. It translates to CASSQEARPPGLDYEQYF.

This clonotype occurred many times. V gene TRBV20-1 combines with J gene TRBJ2-7; D uncertain. Germline V gene lookup returns CDR1 DFQATT and CDR2 SNEGSKA (reference sequence). Trimming left V 1 base short and J 4 bases short, with 5 bases between. This CDR3 is built from 11 residues. CDR3 sequence: CSARVGYEQYF. The CDR3 nucleotides are TGCAGTGCTAGAGTCGGGTACGAGCAGTACTTC.